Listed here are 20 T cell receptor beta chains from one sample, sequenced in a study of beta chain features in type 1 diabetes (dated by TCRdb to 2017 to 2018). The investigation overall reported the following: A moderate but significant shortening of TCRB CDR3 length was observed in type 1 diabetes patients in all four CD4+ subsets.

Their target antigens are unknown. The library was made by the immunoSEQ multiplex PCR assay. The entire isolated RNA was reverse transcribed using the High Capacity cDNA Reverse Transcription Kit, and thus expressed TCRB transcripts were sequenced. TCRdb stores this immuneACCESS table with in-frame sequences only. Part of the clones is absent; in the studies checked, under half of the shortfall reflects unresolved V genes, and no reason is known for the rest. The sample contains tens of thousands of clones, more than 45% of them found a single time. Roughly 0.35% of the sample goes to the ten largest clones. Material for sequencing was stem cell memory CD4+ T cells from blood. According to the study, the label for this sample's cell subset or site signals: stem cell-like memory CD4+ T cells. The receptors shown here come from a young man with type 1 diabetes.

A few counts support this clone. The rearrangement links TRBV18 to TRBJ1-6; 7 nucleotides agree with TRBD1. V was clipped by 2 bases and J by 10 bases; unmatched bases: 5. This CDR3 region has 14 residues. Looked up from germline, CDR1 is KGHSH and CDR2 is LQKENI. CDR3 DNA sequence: TGTGCCAGCTCACCAATAGGGACAGACTCACCCCTCCACTTT. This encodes CASSPIGTDSPLHF. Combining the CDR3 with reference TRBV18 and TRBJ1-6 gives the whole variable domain NAGVMQNPRHLVRRRGQEARLRCSPMKGHSHVYWYRQLPEEGLKFMVYLQKENIIDESGMPKERFSAEFPKEGPSILRIQQVVRGDSAAYFCASSPIGTDSPLHFGNGTRLTVT.

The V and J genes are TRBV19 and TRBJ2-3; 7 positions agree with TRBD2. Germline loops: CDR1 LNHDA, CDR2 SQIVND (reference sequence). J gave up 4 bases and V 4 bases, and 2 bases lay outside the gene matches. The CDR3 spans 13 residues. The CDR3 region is CASSKRGADTQYF. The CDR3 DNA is TGTGCCAGTAGTAAGCGGGGAGCAGATACGCAGTATTTT. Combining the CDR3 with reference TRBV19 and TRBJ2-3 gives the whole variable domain DGGITQSPKYLFRKEGQNVTLSCEQNLNHDAMYWYRQDPGQGLRLIYYSQIVNDFQKGDIAEGYSVSREKKESFPLTVTSAQKNPTAFYLCASSKRGADTQYFGPGTRLTVL.

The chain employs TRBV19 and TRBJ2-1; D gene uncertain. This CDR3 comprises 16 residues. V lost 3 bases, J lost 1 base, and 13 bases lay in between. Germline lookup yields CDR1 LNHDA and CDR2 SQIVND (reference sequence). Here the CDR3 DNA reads TGTGCCAGTAGTATGTCGCCAGCGCGGTCCTACAATGAGCAGTTCTTC. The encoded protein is CASSMSPARSYNEQFF.

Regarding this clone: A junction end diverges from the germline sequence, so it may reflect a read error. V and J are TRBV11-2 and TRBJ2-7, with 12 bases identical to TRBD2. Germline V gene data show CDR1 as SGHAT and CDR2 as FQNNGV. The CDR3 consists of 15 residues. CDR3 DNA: TGTGCCAGCAGCTCTGGGGTGGCCCGACTAGCGGGAGAAACATTC. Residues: CASSSGVARLAGETF.

The CDR3 DNA reads as TGTGCCAGCAGCCTCGGGGGGGCCACCGGGGAGCTGTTTTTT. Translating gives CASSLGGATGELFF. This chain links TRBV13 with TRBJ2-2, with 8 positions matching TRBD2. The length of the CDR3 is 14 residues. Losses at the gene ends were 5 bases for V and 4 bases for J; bases not matched to a gene: 3. The germline CDR1 and CDR2 sequences are PRHDT and FYEKMQ (reference sequence).

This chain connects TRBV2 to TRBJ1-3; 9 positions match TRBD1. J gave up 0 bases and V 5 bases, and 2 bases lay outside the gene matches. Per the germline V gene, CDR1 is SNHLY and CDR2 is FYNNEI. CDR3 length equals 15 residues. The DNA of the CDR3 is TGTGCCAGCAGTCCGGACAGGGGCTCTGGAAACACCATATATTTT. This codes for CASSPDRGSGNTIYF. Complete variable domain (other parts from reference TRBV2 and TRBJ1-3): EPEVTQTPSHQVTQMGQEVILRCVPISNHLYFYWYRQILGQKVEFLVSFYNNEISEKSEIFDDQFSVERPDGSNFTLKIRSTKLEDSAMYFCASSPDRGSGNTIYFGEGSWLTVV.

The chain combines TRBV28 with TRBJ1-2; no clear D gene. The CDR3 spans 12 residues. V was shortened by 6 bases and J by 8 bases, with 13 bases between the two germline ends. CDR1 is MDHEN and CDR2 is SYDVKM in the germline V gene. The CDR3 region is CASRPNPGGYTF. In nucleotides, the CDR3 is TGTGCCAGCAGACCCAATCCGGGGGGCTACACCTTC.

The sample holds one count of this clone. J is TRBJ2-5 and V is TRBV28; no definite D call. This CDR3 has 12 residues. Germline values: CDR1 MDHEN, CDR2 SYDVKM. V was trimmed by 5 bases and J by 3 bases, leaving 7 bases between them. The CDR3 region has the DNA TGTGCCAGCAGTACTACCGAAGAGACCCAGTACTTC. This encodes CASSTTEETQYF.

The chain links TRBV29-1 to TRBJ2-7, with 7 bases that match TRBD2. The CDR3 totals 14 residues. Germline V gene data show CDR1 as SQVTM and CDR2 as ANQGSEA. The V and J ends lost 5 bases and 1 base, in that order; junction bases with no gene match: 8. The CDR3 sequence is CSVSGAESSYEQYF. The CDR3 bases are TGCAGCGTTAGCGGGGCGGAGTCATCCTACGAGCAGTACTTC.

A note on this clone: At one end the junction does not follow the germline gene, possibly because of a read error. The DNA for the CDR3 is TGTGCCAGCAGCACCACTAGCGGCCGCACATATACGCAGTATTTT. Translated, it gives CASSTTSGRTYTQYF. V usage is TRBV6-5 and J usage is TRBJ2-3, with 8 bases lining up with TRBD2. The CDR3 extends over 15 amino acids. CDR1 and CDR2 (germline): MNHEY, SVGAGI.

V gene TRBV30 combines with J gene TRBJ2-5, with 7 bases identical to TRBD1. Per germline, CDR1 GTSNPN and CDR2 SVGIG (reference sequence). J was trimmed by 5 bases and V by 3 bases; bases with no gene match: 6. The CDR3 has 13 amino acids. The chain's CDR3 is CAWSRDSTETQYF. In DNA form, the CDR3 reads TGTGCCTGGAGCCGGGACAGCACCGAGACCCAGTACTTC.

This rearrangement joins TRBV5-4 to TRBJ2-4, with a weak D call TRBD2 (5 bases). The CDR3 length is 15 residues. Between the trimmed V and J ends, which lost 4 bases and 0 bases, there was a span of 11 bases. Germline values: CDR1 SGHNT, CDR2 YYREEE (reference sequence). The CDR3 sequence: CASSIGGPAKNIQYF. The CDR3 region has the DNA TGTGCCAGCAGCATAGGAGGCCCAGCCAAAAACATTCAGTACTTC.

The CDR3 region is CAWSLDSNSNQPQHF. Here the CDR3 DNA reads TGTGCCTGGAGTTTAGACTCTAATAGCAATCAGCCCCAGCATTTT. The V call is TRBV30, the J call TRBJ1-5; D unclear. Germline values: CDR1 GTSNPN, CDR2 SVGIG (reference sequence). The V end lost 2 bases, the J end lost 0 bases, and 11 bases lay between the germline ends. The length of the CDR3 is 15 residues. Complete variable domain (other parts from reference TRBV30 and TRBJ1-5): SQTIHQWPATLVQPVGSPLSLECTVEGTSNPNLYWYRQAAGRGLQLLFYSVGIGQISSEVPQNLSASRPQDRQFILSSKKLLLSDSGFYLCAWSLDSNSNQPQHFGDGTRLSIL.

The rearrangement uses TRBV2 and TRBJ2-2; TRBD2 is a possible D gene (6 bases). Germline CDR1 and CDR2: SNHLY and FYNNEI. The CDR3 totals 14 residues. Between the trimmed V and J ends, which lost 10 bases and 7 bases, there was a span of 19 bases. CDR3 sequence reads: CATGSGGGDGELFF. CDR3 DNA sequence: TGTGCCACGGGCTCCGGGGGAGGCGACGGGGAGCTGTTTTTT.

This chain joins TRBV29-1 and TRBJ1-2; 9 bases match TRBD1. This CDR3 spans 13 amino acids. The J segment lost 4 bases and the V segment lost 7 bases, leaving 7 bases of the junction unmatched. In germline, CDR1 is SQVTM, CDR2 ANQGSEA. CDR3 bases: TGCAGCGCCGGAGAGGGACAGGGCTATGGCTACACCTTC. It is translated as CSAGEGQGYGYTF. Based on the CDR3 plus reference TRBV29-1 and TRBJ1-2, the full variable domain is SAVISQKPSRDICQRGTSLTIQCQVDSQVTMMFWYRQQPGQSLTLIATANQGSEATYESGFVIDKFPISRPNLTFSTLTVSNMSPEDSSIYLCSAGEGQGYGYTFGSGTRLTVV.

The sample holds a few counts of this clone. CDR3 bases: TGTGCCAGCAGCTTAGTCCGGGTCTACGAGCAGTACTTC. Residues: CASSLVRVYEQYF. The chain has TRBV7-2 and TRBJ2-7, with D hard to call. Germline lookup yields CDR1 SGHTA and CDR2 FQGNSA. The CDR3 contains 13 residues. Deletions cut 1 base from V and 3 bases from J, with 7 bases between.

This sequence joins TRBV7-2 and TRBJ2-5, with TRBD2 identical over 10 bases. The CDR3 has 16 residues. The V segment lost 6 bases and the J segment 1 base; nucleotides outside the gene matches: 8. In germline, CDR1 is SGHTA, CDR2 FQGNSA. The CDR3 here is CASRKGSGGTQETQYF. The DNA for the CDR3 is TGTGCCAGCAGGAAGGGTAGCGGGGGGACCCAAGAGACCCAGTACTTC.

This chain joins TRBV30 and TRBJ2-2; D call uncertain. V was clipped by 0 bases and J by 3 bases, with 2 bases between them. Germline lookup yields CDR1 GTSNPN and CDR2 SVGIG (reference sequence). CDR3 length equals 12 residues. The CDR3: CAWSVYTGELFF. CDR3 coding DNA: TGTGCCTGGAGTGTCTACACCGGGGAGCTGTTTTTT.

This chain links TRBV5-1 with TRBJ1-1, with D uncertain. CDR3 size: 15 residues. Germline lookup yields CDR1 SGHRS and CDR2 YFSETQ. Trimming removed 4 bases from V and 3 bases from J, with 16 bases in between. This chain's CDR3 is CASSLSQREDTEAFF. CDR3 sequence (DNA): TGCGCCAGCAGCCTGTCTCAGAGGGAAGACACTGAAGCTTTCTTT.

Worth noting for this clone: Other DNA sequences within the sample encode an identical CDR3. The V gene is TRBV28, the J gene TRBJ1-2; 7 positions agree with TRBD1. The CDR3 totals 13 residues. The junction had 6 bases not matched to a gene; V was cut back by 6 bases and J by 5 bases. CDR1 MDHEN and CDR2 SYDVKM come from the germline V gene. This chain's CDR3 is CASRKQGSYGYTF. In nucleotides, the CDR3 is TGTGCCAGCAGGAAACAGGGGTCTTATGGCTACACCTTC.